This entry lists 19 T cell receptor beta chains sequenced from one sample in a study of cytomegalovirus exposure and HLA in healthy donors. With 60 Vbeta and 13 Jbeta primers, the PCR was carried out. Data came from immunoSEQ multiplex PCR; TCRdb stores just in-frame clones and leaves some out. This sample has approximately 90,000 clones, with around three quarters found just once. The sample was PBMCs. Every receptor here comes from a male donor in good health and CMV-seronegative.

V and J are TRBV15 and TRBJ1-5; no clear D gene. CDR1 and CDR2 (germline): LNHNV, YYDKDF (reference sequence). CDR3 length: 13 residues. V lost 4 bases to trimming and J lost 5 bases, with 9 bases between them. CDR3 coding DNA: TGTGCCACCAGCACCCAGGCACATCAGCCCCAGCATTTT. Translating gives CATSTQAHQPQHF.

The sample holds one count of this clone. This rearrangement joins TRBV5-1 to TRBJ1-1, with D perhaps matching TRBD1 (5 bases). The V and J ends lost 2 bases and 1 base respectively, with 12 bases between them. The CDR3 runs 15 residues. Germline values: CDR1 SGHRS, CDR2 YFSETQ. CDR3 coding DNA: TGCGCCAGCAGCTTCGACAGAGCCCCGAACACTGAAGCTTTCTTT. It specifies CASSFDRAPNTEAFF.

This chain uses TRBV10-3 with TRBJ2-1; a possible D gene is TRBD1 (5 bases). Per germline, CDR1 ENHRY and CDR2 SYGVKD. Trimming left V 10 bases short and J 4 bases short, with 14 bases between. The CDR3 spans 13 residues. The CDR3 DNA is TGTGCCACCGGACACGAACTATACAATGAGCAGTTCTTC. Amino acids: CATGHELYNEQFF.

The rearrangement joins TRBV7-2 to TRBJ2-3; 9 nucleotides line up with TRBD2. CDR1 and CDR2 (germline): SGHTA, FQGNSA. The CDR3 runs to 16 residues. Trimming removed 3 bases from V and 0 bases from J; junction bases left unmatched: 4. The CDR3 DNA reads as TGTGCCAGCAGCTTTAGACTAGCGGCTAGCACAGATACGCAGTATTTT. This sequence encodes CASSFRLAASTDTQYF.

V and J are TRBV7-9 and TRBJ1-1; D possibly corresponds to TRBD1 (6 bases). Trimming removed 6 bases at V and 4 bases at J, with 12 bases between. The CDR3 is made up of 13 amino acids. Germline V gives CDR1 SEHNR, CDR2 FQNEAQ (reference sequence). DNA for the CDR3: TGTGCCAGCAGTTCAACAGGGTCCACTGAAGCTTTCTTT. Amino acids: CASSSTGSTEAFF.

V is TRBV9 and J is TRBJ1-4; D perhaps matches TRBD1 (6 bases). Germline V gives CDR1 SGDLS, CDR2 YYNGEE. Trimming took 0 bases from V and 8 from J, leaving 14 bases between them. The CDR3 loop spans 15 amino acids. CDR3 bases: TGTGCCAGCAGCGTAGGCCCAGGGGCGGCCGAAAAACTGTTTTTT. Its protein is CASSVGPGAAEKLFF. The entire variable domain, with the rest obtained from reference TRBV9 and TRBJ1-4, is as follows: DSGVTQTPKHLITATGQRVTLRCSPRSGDLSVYWYQQSLDQGLQFLIQYYNGEERAKGNILERFSAQQFPDLHSELNLSSLELGDSALYFCASSVGPGAAEKLFFGSGTQLSVL.

The chain is built from TRBV19 and TRBJ2-3, with D possibly matching TRBD2 (6 bases). With 3 bases removed from V and 5 bases from J, the gap between germline ends came to 18 bases. Germline assignment: CDR1 LNHDA and CDR2 SQIVND (reference sequence). This CDR3 region has 16 residues. The CDR3, as DNA: TGTGCCAGTAGTATCGGCAGTAGCGGAAGACTAGATACGCAGTATTTT. Its protein product is CASSIGSSGRLDTQYF. The complete variable domain, with remaining parts taken from reference TRBV19 and TRBJ2-3, reads DGGITQSPKYLFRKEGQNVTLSCEQNLNHDAMYWYRQDPGQGLRLIYYSQIVNDFQKGDIAEGYSVSREKKESFPLTVTSAQKNPTAFYLCASSIGSSGRLDTQYFGPGTRLTVL.

In this sample, this clone turned up once. The rearrangement links TRBV18 to TRBJ2-6; 8 bases agree with TRBD1. The trim removed 3 bases at V and 4 bases at J, leaving 2 bases unmatched. The CDR3 consists of 15 residues. Germline V gives CDR1 KGHSH, CDR2 LQKENI. CDR3 region: CASSPTGAGANVLTF. Here the CDR3 DNA reads TGTGCCAGCTCACCGACAGGGGCGGGGGCCAACGTCCTGACTTTC.

J is TRBJ2-1 and V is TRBV28; D perhaps matches TRBD2 (5 bases). This CDR3 has 14 amino acids. In germline, CDR1 is MDHEN, CDR2 SYDVKM. The V gene lost 7 bases and the J gene lost 3 bases, with 13 bases spanning the gap. CDR3 amino acids: CASNEVSGYNEQFF. In nucleotides, the CDR3 is TGTGCCAGCAACGAAGTCAGCGGCTACAATGAGCAGTTCTTC. The full variable domain, completed using reference TRBV28 and TRBJ2-1, is DVKVTQSSRYLVKRTGEKVFLECVQDMDHENMFWYRQDPGLGLRLIYFSYDVKMKEKGDIPEGYSVSREKKERFSLILESASTNQTSMYLCASNEVSGYNEQFFGPGTRLTVL.

Comments on this clone: A read error may produce the germline difference seen at one junction end. This rearrangement joins TRBV7-9 to TRBJ2-4; no definite D call. The CDR3 runs to 16 residues. CDR1 is SEHNR and CDR2 is FQNEAQ in the germline V gene (reference sequence). DNA for the CDR3: TGTTCCAGCAGCACCCTCCGGGTTCTAGCCAAAAACATTCAGTACTTC. Amino acid sequence: CSSSTLRVLAKNIQYF.

This chain joins TRBV11-2 and TRBJ1-5; 9 bases match TRBD1. Germline V gene lookup returns CDR1 SGHAT and CDR2 FQNNGV. This CDR3 has 16 residues. The V segment lost 5 bases and the J segment 4 bases; nucleotides outside the gene matches: 9. As DNA, the CDR3 is TGTGCCAGCAGCCGCATGAGTGGGACAGGGAATCAGCCCCAGCATTTT. Residues: CASSRMSGTGNQPQHF. Full variable domain (missing parts from reference TRBV11-2 and TRBJ1-5): EAGVAQSPRYKIIEKRQSVAFWCNPISGHATLYWYQQILGQGPKLLIQFQNNGVVDDSQLPKDRFSAERLKGVDSTLKIQPAKLEDSAVYLCASSRMSGTGNQPQHFGDGTRLSIL.

V gene TRBV27 combines with J gene TRBJ1-5, with TRBD1 identical over 7 bases. The junction had 9 bases not matched to a gene; V was cut back by 5 bases and J by 2 bases. CDR1 is MNHEY, CDR2 SMNVEV, per germline (reference sequence). The CDR3 is 16 amino acids. In DNA, the CDR3 is TGTGCCAGCAGTGCTGACAGGGTAACGGGCAATCAGCCCCAGCATTTT. Translating it yields CASSADRVTGNQPQHF.

V usage is TRBV19 and J usage is TRBJ1-6; no firm D call. V lost 6 bases to trimming and J lost 0 bases, with 12 bases between them. The germline gives CDR1 LNHDA, CDR2 SQIVND (reference sequence). The CDR3 totals 16 residues. The CDR3 coding sequence is TGTGCCAGTAGCACCTTTATGAGCTCCTATAATTCACCCCTCCACTTT. It specifies CASSTFMSSYNSPLHF.

The chain has TRBV5-4 and TRBJ1-2; D ambiguous. With 4 bases removed from V and 1 base from J, the gap between germline ends came to 11 bases. The CDR3 spans 14 residues. CDR1 and CDR2 from the germline V gene are SGHNT and YYREEE (reference sequence). This CDR3 is CASSLQDINYGYTF. The CDR3 DNA is TGTGCCAGCAGCCTTCAAGACATTAACTATGGCTACACCTTC.

This clone is a singleton in its sample. The chain links TRBV14 to TRBJ2-1; a weak D match, TRBD2 (5 bases). Trimming pared 1 base from V and 14 bases from J, leaving 24 bases between. Germline V gene lookup returns CDR1 SGHDN and CDR2 FVKESK. This CDR3 region has 16 residues. CDR3 loop: CASSQVFFVGVKQKFF. The CDR3 DNA reads as TGTGCCAGCAGCCAAGTATTTTTTGTGGGAGTCAAACAAAAGTTCTTC. The variable domain in full, completed from reference TRBV14 and TRBJ2-1, reads EAGVTQFPSHSVIEKGQTVTLRCDPISGHDNLYWYRRVMGKEIKFLLHFVKESKQDESGMPNNRFLAERTGGTYSTLKVQPAELEDSGVYFCASSQVFFVGVKQKFFGPGTRLTVL.

The gene calls are TRBV5-6 and TRBJ2-3; TRBD2 aligns across 7 bases. V lost 2 bases to trimming and J lost 3 bases; unmatched junction nucleotides: 6. Germline V gene lookup returns CDR1 SGHDT and CDR2 YYEEEE. This CDR3 contains 15 residues. The CDR3: CASSFFSGGTDTQYF. For the CDR3, the DNA is TGTGCCAGCAGCTTTTTCTCCGGGGGGACAGATACGCAGTATTTT.

This clone came up a few times. This chain connects TRBV6-1 to TRBJ2-7, with 9 bases lining up with TRBD1. The CDR3 length is 15 residues. V lost 2 bases and J lost 4; bases outside the gene matches: 6. Germline lookup yields CDR1 MNHNS and CDR2 SASEGT. CDR3 sequence reads: CASSESGTGTYEQYF. CDR3 nucleotide sequence: TGTGCCAGCAGTGAATCGGGGACAGGGACGTACGAGCAGTACTTC.

The chain joins TRBV28 to TRBJ1-1, with TRBD1 matching 8 bases. The CDR3 has 15 residues. The germline CDR1 and CDR2 sequences are MDHEN and SYDVKM. The V gene end was trimmed by 5 bases and the J gene end by 1 base; junction bases not matched to a gene: 6. The CDR3 loop reads CASSRQGFRNTEAFF. The CDR3 DNA sequence: TGTGCCAGCAGTCGACAGGGGTTTCGGAACACTGAAGCTTTCTTT.

This chain uses TRBV20-1 with TRBJ2-5, with a possible D match to TRBD1 (6 bases). Germline lookup yields CDR1 DFQATT and CDR2 SNEGSKA (reference sequence). The CDR3 is 11 amino acids. V was pared by 4 bases and J by 11 bases, with 14 bases between. CDR3 DNA sequence: TGCAGTGCTAAACCAGGGGTAGAGCAGTACTTC. It encodes CSAKPGVEQYF.